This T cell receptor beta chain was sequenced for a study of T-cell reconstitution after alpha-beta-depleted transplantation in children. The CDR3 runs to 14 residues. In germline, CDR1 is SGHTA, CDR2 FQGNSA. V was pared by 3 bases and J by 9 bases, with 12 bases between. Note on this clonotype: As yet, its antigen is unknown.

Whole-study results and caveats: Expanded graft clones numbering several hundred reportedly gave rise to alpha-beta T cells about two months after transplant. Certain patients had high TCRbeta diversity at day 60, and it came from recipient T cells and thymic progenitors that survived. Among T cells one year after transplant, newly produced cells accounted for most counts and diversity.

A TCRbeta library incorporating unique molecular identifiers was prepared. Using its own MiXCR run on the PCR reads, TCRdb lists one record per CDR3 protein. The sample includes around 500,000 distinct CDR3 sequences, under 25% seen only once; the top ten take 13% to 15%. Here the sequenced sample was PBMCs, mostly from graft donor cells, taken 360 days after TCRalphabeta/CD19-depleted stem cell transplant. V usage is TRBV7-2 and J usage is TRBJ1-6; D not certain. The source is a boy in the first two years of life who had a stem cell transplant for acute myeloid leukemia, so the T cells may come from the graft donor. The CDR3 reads CASSFWRGASPLHF. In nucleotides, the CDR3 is TGTGCCAGCAGCTTTTGGAGAGGTGCTTCACCCCTCCACTTT.